The 8 T cell receptor beta chains presented below share a single source sample, sequenced in a study of shared clonotypes between healthy human individuals. This table comes from immunoSEQ multiplex PCR, and its TCRdb copy is limited to in-frame clones, with some not included. Here the sample spans 2 million to 2.5 million clones, about nine tenths being singletons. The sample was naive CD4+ T cells from PBMCs. The subset denotes: CD45RA+ positively selected. These receptor sequences come from a young man in good health. Some clones in this sample may be carry-over from other donors' samples.

In regard to this clone: Other DNA sequences in this specimen translate into the identical CDR3. The rearrangement links TRBV5-1 to TRBJ2-2; TRBD1 matches at 7 bases. Germline V lookup: CDR1 SGHRS, CDR2 YFSETQ. The CDR3 is 13 amino acids. With V trimmed by 4 bases and J by 5 bases, 2 bases remained unmatched. The CDR3 sequence is CASSLTGTGELFF. The CDR3 nucleotides are TGCGCCAGCAGCCTGACAGGGACCGGGGAGCTGTTTTTT.

The chain uses TRBV6-5 and TRBJ1-1, with 8 bases that match TRBD1. V was clipped by 0 bases and J by 3 bases; unmatched bases: 3. Germline V gene lookup returns CDR1 MNHEY and CDR2 SVGAGI. The CDR3 runs to 15 residues. CDR3 DNA: TGTGCCAGCAGTTACTCAGCAGGGGGCCACACTGAAGCTTTCTTT. This codes for CASSYSAGGHTEAFF.

This chain links TRBV7-8 with TRBJ1-4, with 10 bases matching TRBD1. V lost 5 bases to trimming and J lost 10 bases; unmatched junction nucleotides: 13. The length of the CDR3 is 16 residues. Germline V lookup: CDR1 SGHVS, CDR2 FQNEAQ. In DNA form, the CDR3 reads TGTGCCAGCAGCGTGGGGACAGGGGCTGGGGTCGGAAAACTGTTTTTT. It encodes CASSVGTGAGVGKLFF.

The chain joins TRBV7-6 to TRBJ2-2; D is uncertain. V dropped 4 bases and J dropped 1 base, with 10 bases sitting between them. Looked up from germline, CDR1 is SGHVS and CDR2 is FNYEAQ. This CDR3 comprises 15 residues. The CDR3 coding sequence is TGTGCCAGCAGCTCGGGTTTAGTGAACACCGGGGAGCTGTTTTTT. Protein product: CASSSGLVNTGELFF. The variable domain in full, completed from reference TRBV7-6 and TRBJ2-2, reads GAGVSQSPRYKVTKRGQDVALRCDPISGHVSLYWYRQALGQGPEFLTYFNYEAQQDKSGLPNDRFSAERPEGSISTLTIQRTEQRDSAMYRCASSSGLVNTGELFFGEGSRLTVL.

Note on this clone: Other DNA sequences in the sample encode the same CDR3. The V gene is TRBV7-3, the J gene TRBJ2-5; D remains ambiguous. The CDR3 totals 13 residues. Germline V gives CDR1 SGHTA, CDR2 FQGTGA. The V end was cut by 2 bases, the J end by 1 base, with 5 bases between. The CDR3 region has the DNA TGTGCCAGCAGCTTAGCGGTCCAAGAGACCCAGTACTTC. Translation gives CASSLAVQETQYF.

This clone was counted at least ten times. V is TRBV7-6 and J is TRBJ2-5, with 8 positions matching TRBD2. After removal of 2 bases from V and 5 bases from J, the junction contained 7 bases not matched to a gene. The CDR3 totals 15 residues. Germline CDR1 SGHVS, CDR2 FNYEAQ. The CDR3 coding sequence is TGTGCCAGCAGCTTATCCGGGGGGGGGACGGAGACCCAGTACTTC. It is translated as CASSLSGGGTETQYF.

This clone was picked up one time. The CDR3 region is CASSQSSETQYF. CDR3 DNA sequence: TGTGCCAGCAGCCAATCTTCAGAGACCCAGTACTTC. The chain is built from TRBV16 and TRBJ2-5, with D unclear. The germline gives CDR1 KGHSY, CDR2 FQNENV. V lost 0 bases, J lost 4 bases, and 3 bases lay in between. This CDR3 spans 12 amino acids.

The chain combines TRBV2 with TRBJ2-3; 12 positions match TRBD2. CDR1 and CDR2 (germline): SNHLY, FYNNEI. The CDR3 loop spans 15 amino acids. V lost 3 bases to trimming and J lost 11 bases; unmatched junction nucleotides: 9. The CDR3 DNA reads TGTGCCAGCAGTGACTCACTAGCGGGAGGAGTTGGGCAGTATTTT. Translating gives CASSDSLAGGVGQYF.